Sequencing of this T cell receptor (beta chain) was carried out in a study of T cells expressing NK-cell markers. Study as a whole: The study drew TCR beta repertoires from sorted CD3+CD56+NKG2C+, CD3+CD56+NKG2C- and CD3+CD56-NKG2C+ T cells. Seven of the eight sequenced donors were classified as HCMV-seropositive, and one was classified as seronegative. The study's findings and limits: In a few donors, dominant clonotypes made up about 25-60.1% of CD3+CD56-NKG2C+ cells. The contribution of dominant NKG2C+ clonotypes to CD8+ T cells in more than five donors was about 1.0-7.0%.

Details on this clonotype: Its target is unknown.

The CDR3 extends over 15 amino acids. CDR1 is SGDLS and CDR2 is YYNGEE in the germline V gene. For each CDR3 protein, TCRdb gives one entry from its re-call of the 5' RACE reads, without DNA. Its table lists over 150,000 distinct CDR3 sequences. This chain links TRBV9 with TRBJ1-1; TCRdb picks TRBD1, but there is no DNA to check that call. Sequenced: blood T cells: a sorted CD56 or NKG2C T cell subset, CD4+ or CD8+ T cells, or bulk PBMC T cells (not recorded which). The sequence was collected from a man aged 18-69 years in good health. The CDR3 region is CASSVVTGGNTEAFF.